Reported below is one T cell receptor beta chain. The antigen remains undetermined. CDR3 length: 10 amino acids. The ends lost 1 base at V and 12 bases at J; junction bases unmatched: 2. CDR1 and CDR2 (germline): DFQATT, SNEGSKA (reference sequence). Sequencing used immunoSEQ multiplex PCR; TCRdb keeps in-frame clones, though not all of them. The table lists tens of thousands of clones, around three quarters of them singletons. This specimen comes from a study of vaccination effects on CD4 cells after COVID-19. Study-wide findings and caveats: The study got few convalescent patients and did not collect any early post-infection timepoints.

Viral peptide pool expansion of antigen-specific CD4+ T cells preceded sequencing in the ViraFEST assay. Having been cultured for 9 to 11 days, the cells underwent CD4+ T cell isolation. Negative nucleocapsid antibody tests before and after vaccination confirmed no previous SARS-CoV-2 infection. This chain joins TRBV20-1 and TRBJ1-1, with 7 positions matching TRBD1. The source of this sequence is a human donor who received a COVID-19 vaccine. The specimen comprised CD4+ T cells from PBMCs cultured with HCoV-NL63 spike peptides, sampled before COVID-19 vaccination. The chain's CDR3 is CSARGQGTFF. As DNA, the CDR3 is TGCAGTGCTAGAGGACAGGGAACTTTCTTT.